The text below deals with one TCR beta chain. Its antigen remains unknown. The sample belongs to a study of OX40 agonist ivuxolimab in advanced cancers. Study-level background: About 44% of patients had received prior checkpoint inhibitor therapy. Whole-study findings and limits: At 0.1 to 3.0 mg/kg and by week 6, clonal expansion occurred in CD4+ and CD8+ blood T cells. Low normalized clonal expansion also occurred in some nonresponding patients.

V lost 2 bases and J lost 0; bases outside the gene matches: 13. From germline, CDR1 is MNHEY and CDR2 SMNVEV (reference sequence). The CDR3 sequence is 19 residues long. Libraries were prepared by immunoSEQ multiplex PCR; TCRdb keeps only in-frame clonotypes and omits some of them. This sample carries approximately 84,000 clones, approximately 94% of them seen once, and the ten largest clones take roughly 2.6%. Sequencing was performed on CD4+ or CD8+ T cells sorted from blood, taken in a trial of the OX40 agonist ivuxolimab. The sequence was obtained from an adult with an advanced solid tumor such as melanoma, head and neck, liver or kidney cancer. The V and J genes are TRBV27 and TRBJ2-5, with 9 bases fitting TRBD1. CDR3 in amino acids: CASSLGRQSGTGYQETQYF. DNA for the CDR3: TGTGCCAGCAGTTTAGGGAGACAATCCGGGACAGGGTACCAAGAGACCCAGTACTTC.